The clone carrying this TCR beta chain has only one observation. The target antigen is unknown. These data belong to a study of vaccination effects on CD4 cells after COVID-19. For the study at large: PBMC were cultured at roughly 2.2 million per well with 9.5 to 10 IU/ml IL-2 and 10 ug/ml peptides.

Whole-study results and caveats: Pronounced clonal contraction occurred in clones induced by infection and by vaccine late after vaccination.

V was pared by 9 bases and J by 4 bases, with 5 bases of the junction left unmatched. The germline V gene has CDR1 SGHDN and CDR2 FVKESK. The CDR3 has 12 residues. The repertoire was sequenced with immunoSEQ multiplex PCR; TCRdb's copy has only in-frame clones and lacks some. The sample lists about 73,000 clones; 73% were seen once. With around ten days of culture completed, CD4+ T cells were isolated. Each participant received a vaccine that was either BNT162b2 or mRNA-1273, given as two doses. Nucleocapsid antibodies were negative in the vaccine recipients, who had never had SARS-CoV-2 infection. The authors replaced half the medium with IL-2 medium on days 3 and 7.

The source was CD4+ T cells from PBMCs cultured without peptide, collected after COVID-19 vaccination. The TCR sequence derives from a human donor who received a COVID-19 vaccine. The rearrangement joins TRBV14 to TRBJ1-2; 7 bases match TRBD1. CDR3 sequence: CARMGQRYGYTF. CDR3 nucleotide sequence: TGTGCCAGGATGGGACAGCGCTATGGCTACACCTTC.